A single sample gave rise to the 32 T cell receptor beta chains below, sequenced in a study of a mutant IDH1 vaccine in newly diagnosed glioma. This sample's time point: baseline, week 1 (first vaccination visit). Noted treatment: pre-vaccination baseline after standard-of-care therapy. Assay: immunoSEQ multiplex PCR; the TCRdb copy retains only in-frame clones and omits some. Among about 67,000 clones listed, about four fifths were seen once. Sequencing was performed on peripheral blood mononuclear cells (PBMCs), taken from a glioma patient treated with radiotherapy, temozolomide or both. The receptors were gathered from a woman aged 18-35 years with glioma. Some clones in this sample may be carry-over from other donors' samples.

The chain links TRBV6-6 to TRBJ1-1; D gene ambiguous. V was trimmed by 0 bases and J by 1 base, leaving 3 bases between them. CDR3 length: 13 amino acids. From germline, CDR1 is MNHNY and CDR2 SVGAGI (reference sequence). The CDR3 coding sequence is TGTGCCAGCAGTTACTCGACGAACACTGAAGCTTTCTTT. This translates into CASSYSTNTEAFF.

CDR3 region: CASSPGQATYNEQFF. The CDR3 DNA reads as TGTGCCAGCAGCCCGGGACAGGCTACCTACAATGAGCAGTTCTTC. V and J are TRBV5-6 and TRBJ2-1, with 8 bases lining up with TRBD1. V gave up 4 bases and J gave up 2 bases; unmatched junction bases: 5. CDR1 SGHDT and CDR2 YYEEEE come from the germline V gene. The CDR3 is 15 residues long. Based on the CDR3 plus reference TRBV5-6 and TRBJ2-1, the full variable domain is DAGVTQSPTHLIKTRGQQVTLRCSPKSGHDTVSWYQQALGQGPQFIFQYYEEEERQRGNFPDRFSGHQFPNYSSELNVNALLLGDSALYLCASSPGQATYNEQFFGPGTRLTVL.

Only one count was recorded for this clone. The V and J genes are TRBV5-6 and TRBJ1-1; no clear D. Trimming left V 7 bases short and J 1 base short, with 17 bases between. The CDR3 loop spans 15 amino acids. Germline lookup yields CDR1 SGHDT and CDR2 YYEEEE. The CDR3 is CASLPLRFSNTEAFF. Written as DNA, the CDR3 is TGTGCCAGCCTCCCCCTCAGGTTCTCGAACACTGAAGCTTTCTTT.

The chain carries TRBV6-5 and TRBJ2-7, with 7 positions matching TRBD2. The CDR3 consists of 14 residues. Germline CDR1 reads MNHEY; CDR2 reads SVGAGI. The ends lost 9 bases at V and 0 bases at J; junction bases unmatched: 8. The CDR3 sequence: CASATSPSSYEQYF. CDR3 in DNA: TGTGCCAGTGCGACTAGCCCTAGCTCCTACGAGCAGTACTTC.

This clone has more than one count but fewer than ten. This rearrangement joins TRBV19 to TRBJ1-1, with D perhaps matching TRBD1 (5 bases). V lost 5 bases to trimming and J lost 3 bases, with 13 bases between them. CDR3 length equals 14 residues. CDR1 and CDR2 (germline): LNHDA, SQIVND (reference sequence). CDR3: CASSGRGTDTEAFF. The CDR3, as DNA: TGTGCCAGTAGTGGTCGGGGGACGGACACTGAAGCTTTCTTT.

The chain is built from TRBV25-1 and TRBJ2-7, with D unresolved. V lost 7 bases to trimming and J lost 1 base, with 5 bases between them. The V gene's germline CDR1 is MGHDK and CDR2 SYGVNS. This CDR3 comprises 11 residues. The CDR3 reads CASTSSYEQYF. In nucleotides, the CDR3 is TGTGCCAGCACCAGTTCCTACGAGCAGTACTTC.

The chain combines TRBV14 with TRBJ2-7; D remains ambiguous. This CDR3 has 15 amino acids. The germline V and J ends were trimmed by 2 bases and 2 bases, with 13 bases remaining between them. Germline V CDR1 and CDR2: SGHDN, FVKESK. CDR3 in amino acids: CASSQRSRVTYEQYF. For the CDR3, the DNA is TGTGCCAGCAGCCAAAGGTCTAGGGTGACCTACGAGCAGTACTTC.

The chain recombines TRBV6-5 with TRBJ1-3, with a possible D match to TRBD1 (6 bases). CDR3 length: 16 residues. Trimming stripped 3 bases from V and 2 bases from J, with 14 bases between. Germline lookup yields CDR1 MNHEY and CDR2 SVGAGI. The CDR3 spells CASSYYRESAGNTIYF. The CDR3, as DNA: TGTGCCAGCAGTTATTACAGGGAATCAGCTGGAAACACCATATATTTT.

This clone appeared a few times. The chain joins TRBV29-1 to TRBJ2-7, with 13 bases matching TRBD2. Germline V gives CDR1 SQVTM, CDR2 ANQGSEA. This CDR3 region has 15 residues. With 1 base clipped from V and 0 bases from J, the junction kept 0 bases outside the gene matches. Written as DNA, the CDR3 is TGCAGCGTTGAAGGGACTAGCGGGGGCTCCTACGAGCAGTACTTC. This translates into CSVEGTSGGSYEQYF.

The chain is built from TRBV30 and TRBJ1-6; tentatively, D is TRBD1 (6 bases). The length of the CDR3 is 13 residues. V was trimmed by 5 bases and J by 10 bases, leaving 15 bases between them. Germline V gene data show CDR1 as GTSNPN and CDR2 as SVGIG (reference sequence). CDR3 DNA: TGTGCCTGGGGGGGCGGAGAGGGCTCACCCCTCCACTTT. It encodes CAWGGGEGSPLHF.

This chain joins TRBV18 and TRBJ1-5; weak D call: TRBD1 (6 bases). Germline CDR1 reads KGHSH; CDR2 reads LQKENI. This CDR3 region has 16 residues. V lost 2 bases and J lost 0, with 11 bases in between. CDR3 bases: TGTGCCAGCTCACCAAAGACAGGACCTAGCAATCAGCCCCAGCATTTT. Translating gives CASSPKTGPSNQPQHF.

This clone was detected only a few times. The chain is built from TRBV14 and TRBJ1-1, with 8 bases aligning to TRBD1. CDR1 SGHDN and CDR2 FVKESK come from the germline V gene. The CDR3 consists of 14 residues. Germline trimming cut 5 bases from V and 5 bases from J; bases unmatched to any gene: 7. CDR3 coding DNA: TGTGCCAGCAGCGAACAGGGGGGAGGTACTGAAGCTTTCTTT. Its protein is CASSEQGGGTEAFF. Supplemented by reference TRBV14 and TRBJ1-1, the full variable domain reads EAGVTQFPSHSVIEKGQTVTLRCDPISGHDNLYWYRRVMGKEIKFLLHFVKESKQDESGMPNNRFLAERTGGTYSTLKVQPAELEDSGVYFCASSEQGGGTEAFFGQGTRLTVV.

This chain connects TRBV19 to TRBJ1-1, with 8 positions matching TRBD1. V was clipped by 4 bases and J by 0 bases; unmatched bases: 4. From germline, CDR1 is LNHDA and CDR2 SQIVND (reference sequence). This CDR3 contains 15 residues. The CDR3 here is CASSTWTGLNTEAFF. Written as DNA, the CDR3 is TGTGCCAGTAGTACATGGACAGGGCTGAACACTGAAGCTTTCTTT.

This CDR3 reads CASSQELAGGLGFF. The CDR3 nucleotides are TGCGCCAGCAGCCAAGAATTAGCGGGTGGCTTGGGCTTCTTC. The rearrangement links TRBV4-1 to TRBJ2-1; TRBD2 matches at 7 bases. The length of the CDR3 is 14 residues. Germline trimming cut 0 bases from V and 16 bases from J; bases unmatched to any gene: 12. Germline V gene sequence: CDR1 MGHRA, CDR2 YSYEKL.

The V call is TRBV7-2, the J call TRBJ2-1, with a tentative D call TRBD2 (5 bases). This CDR3 region has 15 residues. Deletions cut 2 bases from V and 0 bases from J, with 8 bases between. Per germline, CDR1 SGHTA and CDR2 FQGNSA. The CDR3 loop is CASSLKRTSYNEQFF. DNA of the CDR3: TGTGCCAGCAGCTTAAAGCGGACCTCCTACAATGAGCAGTTCTTC. Using reference TRBV7-2 and TRBJ2-1 for the parts outside the CDR3, the full variable domain is GAGVSQSPSNKVTEKGKDVELRCDPISGHTALYWYRQSLGQGLEFLIYFQGNSAPDKSGLPSDRFSAERTGGSVSTLTIQRTQQEDSAVYLCASSLKRTSYNEQFFGPGTRLTVL.

V is TRBV6-5 and J is TRBJ2-7, with D hard to call. This CDR3 comprises 13 residues. V was trimmed by 5 bases and J by 5 bases, leaving 13 bases between them. Germline assignment: CDR1 MNHEY and CDR2 SVGAGI. CDR3 coding DNA: TGTGCCAGCAGTCCCCTGGACCTCAACGAGCAGTACTTC. This codes for CASSPLDLNEQYF.

V and J are TRBV30 and TRBJ2-1; D unclear. Trimming took off 4 bases at V and 4 bases at J, with 5 bases between the two ends. Germline CDR1 GTSNPN, CDR2 SVGIG (reference sequence). CDR3 size: 11 residues. The CDR3 sequence is CAWTEYNEQFF. CDR3 nucleotides: TGTGCCTGGACGGAGTACAATGAGCAGTTCTTC.

This chain connects TRBV19 to TRBJ1-1; 7 nucleotides align to TRBD1. Per germline, CDR1 LNHDA and CDR2 SQIVND (reference sequence). The CDR3 consists of 14 residues. V lost 9 bases to trimming and J lost 3 bases; unmatched junction nucleotides: 10. The CDR3 nucleotides read TGTGCCAGCACCTCCTCACAGGGGTACACTGAAGCTTTCTTT. Its translation: CASTSSQGYTEAFF.

The V call is TRBV11-3, the J call TRBJ2-1; 10 nucleotides match TRBD2. CDR1 and CDR2 from the germline V gene are SGHNT and YENEEA. J lost 3 bases, V lost 2 bases, and 1 base had no gene match. This CDR3 has 15 residues. CDR3: CASSLLAGDYNEQFF. CDR3 nucleotide sequence: TGTGCCAGCAGCTTACTAGCGGGAGACTACAATGAGCAGTTCTTC.

The chain has TRBV7-2 and TRBJ1-2, with no clear D. This CDR3 is 15 amino acids long. Germline lookup yields CDR1 SGHTA and CDR2 FQGNSA. Trimming removed 1 base at V and 8 bases at J, with 17 bases between. For the CDR3, the DNA is TGTGCCAGCAGCTTAGGTCGTGTCCTATTCATCGGCTACACCTTC. Translation gives CASSLGRVLFIGYTF.

This chain links TRBV19 with TRBJ1-5; 8 bases are a match to TRBD1. With V trimmed by 5 bases and J by 9 bases, 15 bases remained unmatched. The CDR3 runs to 16 residues. CDR1 is LNHDA and CDR2 is SQIVND in the germline V gene (reference sequence). The CDR3 here is CASSFLDRVGGGPQHF. In DNA form, the CDR3 reads TGTGCCAGTAGTTTCCTGGACAGGGTGGGGGGAGGGCCCCAGCATTTT.

The V call is TRBV27, the J call TRBJ2-1; D possibly corresponds to TRBD2 (6 bases). The CDR3 runs to 13 residues. The V end was cut by 6 bases, the J end by 6 bases, with 12 bases between. Germline V gene lookup returns CDR1 MNHEY and CDR2 SMNVEV (reference sequence). CDR3 loop: CASSLSGSNEQFF. The DNA of the CDR3 is TGTGCCAGCAGCCTTAGCGGAAGCAATGAGCAGTTCTTC.

The rearrangement links TRBV5-1 to TRBJ1-2, with 7 positions matching TRBD1. The germline V gene has CDR1 SGHRS and CDR2 YFSETQ. V lost 0 bases to trimming and J lost 4 bases; unmatched junction nucleotides: 6. This CDR3 is built from 15 residues. The CDR3 DNA is TGCGCCAGCAGCTTGGGGGACAGTCTGGGCTATGGCTACACCTTC. This gives the protein CASSLGDSLGYGYTF.

CDR3: CASSLASGRDEQFF. DNA for the CDR3: TGCGCCAGCAGCTTGGCTAGCGGGAGAGATGAGCAGTTCTTC. The rearrangement links TRBV5-1 to TRBJ2-1; 10 bases align to TRBD2. The germline gives CDR1 SGHRS, CDR2 YFSETQ. The CDR3 loop spans 14 amino acids. The ends lost 0 bases at V and 8 bases at J; junction bases unmatched: 2.

This chain joins TRBV6-5 and TRBJ1-2; 10 bases map to TRBD1. Germline V gene data show CDR1 as MNHEY and CDR2 as SVGAGI. The CDR3 has 14 amino acids. The junction had 6 bases not matched to a gene; V was cut back by 6 bases and J by 5 bases. As DNA, the CDR3 is TGTGCCAGCAGCTTAGACAGGGGGCGGTATGGCTACACCTTC. Translated, it gives CASSLDRGRYGYTF.

The chain recombines TRBV16 with TRBJ1-1; D is unresolved. CDR3 size: 14 residues. Trimming pared 1 base from V and 1 base from J, leaving 7 bases between. CDR1 and CDR2 (germline): KGHSY, FQNENV. The chain's CDR3 is CASSQLSGNTEAFF. The CDR3 nucleotides read TGTGCCAGCAGCCAATTATCCGGGAACACTGAAGCTTTCTTT.

The chain joins TRBV4-3 to TRBJ2-7, with 7 bases aligning to TRBD1. The V gene's germline CDR1 is LGHNA and CDR2 YSLEER. V lost 0 bases and J lost 5; bases outside the gene matches: 7. The CDR3 runs 15 residues. Written as DNA, the CDR3 is TGCGCCAGCAGCCAAGATTGGCAGGGGGTGGACGAGCAGTACTTC. Its translation: CASSQDWQGVDEQYF.

The V gene is TRBV4-1, the J gene TRBJ2-4; TRBD1 matches at 8 bases. This CDR3 region has 14 residues. In germline, CDR1 is MGHRA, CDR2 YSYEKL. V was clipped by 1 base and J by 8 bases; unmatched bases: 4. CDR3 DNA: TGCGCCAGCAGCCAAGGACAGGGGACGGACATTCAGTACTTC. Its translation is CASSQGQGTDIQYF.

The V gene is TRBV5-6, the J gene TRBJ1-1; D is unclear. Trimming removed 0 bases at V and 2 bases at J, with 5 bases between. CDR1 and CDR2 from the germline V gene are SGHDT and YYEEEE. The CDR3 is 13 amino acids. CDR3 coding DNA: TGTGCCAGCAGCTTGGGGACCAACACTGAAGCTTTCTTT. Translated, it gives CASSLGTNTEAFF.

This clone was picked up a small number of times. The V and J genes are TRBV25-1 and TRBJ1-1; D remains unclear. This CDR3 is 11 amino acids long. The V gene lost 1 base and the J gene lost 11 bases, with 8 bases spanning the gap. CDR1 is MGHDK and CDR2 is SYGVNS in the germline V gene. The CDR3 here is CASSESASAFF. The CDR3 nucleotides read TGTGCCAGCAGTGAATCTGCCTCCGCTTTCTTT. Supplemented by reference TRBV25-1 and TRBJ1-1, the full variable domain reads EADIYQTPRYLVIGTGKKITLECSQTMGHDKMYWYQQDPGMELHLIHYSYGVNSTEKGDLSSESTVSRIRTEHFPLTLESARPSHTSQYLCASSESASAFFGQGTRLTVV.

This clone was counted between two and nine times. The J gene is TRBJ2-2, the V gene TRBV4-3; D uncertain. Trimming removed 4 bases from V and 12 bases from J, with 12 bases in between. The germline V gene has CDR1 LGHNA and CDR2 YSLEER. This CDR3 spans 12 amino acids. The CDR3 region has the DNA TGCGCCAGCAGCCGGGCCAAGGGAAAGCTGTTTTTT. The encoded protein is CASSRAKGKLFF.

As regards this clone: This CDR3 fails to terminate in the conserved phenylalanine or tryptophan, so it likely reflects a read error. No DNA is shown, since the ends of the CDR3 on it are uncertain; the CDR3 is the one TCRdb lists. The chain combines TRBV9 with TRBJ1-2. The CDR3 is made up of 10 amino acids, end residues included. Germline V gene sequence: CDR1 SGDLS, CDR2 YYNGEE. CDR3: CASSPSAGRS.